This TCR beta chain was found in a study of pediatric ulcerative colitis (dated by TCRdb to between 2018 and 2021). Looking at the study overall: Among the ulcerative colitis patients, about seven had pancolitis and two had left-sided colitis, and histology in every patient was consistent with ulcerative colitis. Using the Pediatric Ulcerative Colitis Activity Index, two patients were classed as having mild disease, several as having moderate disease and three as having acute severe colitis. From under ten newly diagnosed, treatment-naive pediatric ulcerative colitis patients and a few non-IBD control children, paired blood and rectal samples were collected. Study-level results and caveats: A couple of rectal CDR3 clonotypes were present in all ulcerative colitis patients and in none of the controls. Only a few individuals were included in the healthy control group, which was small. Because repertoires were derived from total lymphocyte DNA, patterns in rare subsets such as regulatory T cells may not have been reflected. For technical reasons, blood samples from a couple of patients gave substantially fewer templates, and these samples were excluded from the blood-rectal overlap analysis. Features of the rectal repertoire distinguished controls, mild-moderate colitis patients and acute severe colitis patients, and in acute severe colitis rectal diversity was lower because of clonal expansions. Significantly higher autologous blood-rectal clonal overlap was found in ulcerative colitis patients than in controls, which suggested increased T cell trafficking to inflamed tissue.

Relative to germline, V is 5 bases shorter and J is 0 bases shorter, with 11 bases between their ends. The germline V gene (reference sequence) yields LNHDA for CDR1 and SQIVND for CDR2. The CDR3 runs 16 residues from the cysteine to the phenylalanine. Only the CDR3 portion is preserved as DNA: 48 bases, with reading frame beginning at the first base. Through the immunoSEQ TRB Survey service, multiplex V and J primers were used to amplify rearranged CDR3 beta regions from genomic DNA. To keep depth equal across samples, survey-level sequencing depth of up to 500,000 reads per sample was applied. The libraries were purified, combined into pools and sequenced with Illumina technology. Concerning the study's data processing: Productive clonality, sample overlap, pairwise scatters, CDR3 beta length, V/D/J gene usage and productiveness were all assessed with the immunoSEQ online tools. Calculated diversity was defined as the number of unique rearrangements divided by total templates, multiplied by 100, and Shannon and Simpson indices were computed as well. Principal component analysis used the R prcomp function and ggbiplot package on Z-score normalized data. Morisita's index was used to quantify the clonal overlap between blood and rectum within each subject. Drawn from immuneACCESS, this table holds only the in-frame rearrangements with V and J called that TCRdb kept. Clones are partly lost; checked studies trace under half to an unresolved V gene and leave the rest unexplained. The V and J calls and clone size were taken over from that table, and D and trimming were inferred from the DNA. Here the sample has about 36,000 clones; roughly 83% occur a single time. The ten largest clones take up 20% to 25% of the sample.

A remark on this clone: Which antigen it targets is not known. No quality values exist for individual bases; no much larger clone is one base distant.

Ulcerative colitis patients had received no immunosuppressive medication before the diagnostic colonoscopy. Blood was sampled at the same time as the colonoscopy. The Wizard kit (Promega) was used to extract genomic DNA from the blood and intestinal samples. The sequence is built from TRBV19 and TRBJ2-6, with a weak D call of TRBD1 (5 bases match). The sequence was obtained from a girl aged 10-17 years with moderate ulcerative colitis. The material sequenced was blood. The CDR3 here reads CASSPVQASGANVLTF. The DNA reads as follows: TGTGCCAGTAGTCCGGTACAGGCCTCTGGGGCCAACGTCCTGACTTTC.